This T cell receptor beta chain was found in a study of shared clonotypes between healthy human individuals. Study findings and constraints: Owing to a small donor count, the genetic and exposure-history diversity represented was limited.

The CDR3 sequence is 12 residues long. V was shortened by 1 base and J by 6 bases, with 7 bases between the two germline ends. The germline CDR1 and CDR2 sequences are ENHRY and SYGVKD. Sequencing used immunoSEQ multiplex PCR; TCRdb keeps in-frame clones, though not all of them. In the table there are nearly 500,000 clones, over 65% of which are singletons. Caucasian adults living in Nashville, Tennessee, provided all samples. Comment on this clone: What it binds is unknown.

Sequenced input: PBMCs. The chain employs TRBV10-3 and TRBJ2-7; D is uncertain. The receptor's source is a woman between 40 and 50 years old in good health. Some clones in this sample may be carry-over from other donors' samples. The CDR3 loop is CAISELLGEQYF. The CDR3 coding sequence is TGTGCCATCAGTGAGTTGCTAGGCGAGCAGTACTTC.